These T cell receptor beta chains were read from a single sample in a study of cytomegalovirus exposure and HLA in healthy donors. Clones were read by immunoSEQ multiplex PCR, and TCRdb kept only the in-frame ones, dropping some. The table has over 150,000 clones, about 90% seen once. The sequencing sample was made of PBMCs. The source of these receptors is a woman under 30 in good health and CMV-seropositive. CDR3s include the opening cysteine and the closing phenylalanine or tryptophan. The D gene is left open where the match is weak. Expanded clones are given a class, and other clones once, few, many or no size at all.

.	few	TRBJ1-2	TRBV30	TGTGCCTGGAGTGTACTACCGAACTATGGCTACACCTTC	CAWSVLPNYGYTF
TRBD1	.	TRBJ2-7	TRBV7-6	TGTGCCAGCAGCTTAGCGACAGGGGATACCTCCTACGAGCAGTACTTC	CASSLATGDTSYEQYF
.	.	TRBJ2-5	TRBV4-1	TGCGCCAGCAGAGCGCTAGAAGCCAATCCAGAGACCCAGTACTTC	CASRALEANPETQYF
TRBD1	.	TRBJ2-1	TRBV10-3	TGTGCCATCAGTGGGGGACAGGAATATGAGCAGTTCTTC	CAISGGQEYEQFF
.	.	TRBJ2-7	TRBV7-9	TGTGCCAGCAGCTTTGAACAGGACGAGCAGTACTTC	CASSFEQDEQYF
TRBD1	.	TRBJ1-1	TRBV6-6	TGTGCCAGCAGTTACGGACAGGGAGGGAACACTGAAGCTTTCTTT	CASSYGQGGNTEAFF
TRBD1	.	TRBJ2-5	TRBV7-2	TGTGCCAGCAGCCCCCGGGACAGGGCGCAGGGGGCCCAGTACTTC	CASSPRDRAQGAQYF
TRBD2	.	TRBJ2-1	TRBV5-6	TGTGCCAGCAGCTTGTGGGTCTCGGGAGGAACCTACAATGAGCAGTTCTTC	CASSLWVSGGTYNEQFF
.	.	TRBJ1-6	TRBV30	TGTGCCTGGGGGCCCCCCCGGGGGAATTCACCCCTCCACTTT	CAWGPPRGNSPLHF
.	.	TRBJ2-3	TRBV15	TGTGCCACCAGCAGAGATAGCAGGGGCGAGACAGATACGCAGTATTTT	CATSRDSRGETDTQYF
.	.	TRBJ1-3	TRBV30	TGTGCCTGGAGTGTAACAGGGAGCGGAAACACCATATATTTT	CAWSVTGSGNTIYF
.	few	TRBJ1-2	TRBV5-1	TGCGCCAGCAGCTTGGTTGGGGGCCGGGGCGTCTACACCTTC	CASSLVGGRGVYTF